One TCR beta chain is described in this entry. The data stem from a study of blood T cell repertoires in COVID-19. About the study: The United States, Italy and Spain supplied acute and convalescent COVID-19 samples. PBMCs, B-cell-depleted T cells, or T cells were the source of the cDNA or gDNA that made up the material.

Per the study methods: Nucleated cell counts were estimated from reference gene primer amplification. Clones were read by immunoSEQ multiplex PCR, and TCRdb kept only the in-frame ones, dropping some. That table is the source of V, J and clone size, and D and trimming were worked out from the DNA. The data contain about 190,000 clones, around 90% of them singletons. This receptor was taken from a man in his forties with active or convalescent COVID-19. The sample taken for sequencing was peripheral blood.

CDR3 coding DNA: TGCGCCAGCAGCCCGCAGGGACAACTCTATGGCTACACCTTC. Encoded protein: CASSPQGQLYGYTF. The V and J genes are TRBV5-1 and TRBJ1-2; perhaps TRBD1 as D (6 bases). The CDR3 runs 14 residues. Germline loops: CDR1 SGHRS, CDR2 YFSETQ. The V gene lost 4 bases and the J gene lost 4 bases, with 14 bases spanning the gap.